This T cell receptor (beta chain) is drawn from a study of blood T cell repertoires in COVID-19 (dated by TCRdb to about 2020). Regarding the study in general: Samples covering the acute and convalescent phases of COVID-19 were provided by collaborators in the United States, Italy and Spain. Deeply sampled blood TCRbeta repertoires from subjects exposed to, actively infected with, or recovered from COVID-19 were included in the dataset. A freely available public database, intended as a resource for researchers studying the immune response to SARS-CoV-2, is where the repertoires were released. Sample metadata almost always included a de-identified subject ID, COVID-19 status, age in years and sex. The samples were drawn from the first 160 participants of the ongoing ImmuneRACE study and from 1,200 or so subjects provided by 6 global collaborators. The prospective study material was composed of cDNA or gDNA derived from T cells, B-cell-depleted T cells, or PBMCs. Where HLA class I and class II types were available, the types were taken from metadata supplied by the sample provider, not from assay-based typing. Results and caveats for the whole study, not just this receptor: The amount of clinical and demographic metadata varied by source and participant and was provided uncurated.

Each collaborating institution followed its own protocols to collect whole blood in K2EDTA tubes. Collaborator samples were shipped for TCRbeta analysis as frozen whole blood, isolated PBMCs, or DNA extracted from either sample type. Reading from cysteine to phenylalanine, the CDR3 counts 17 amino acids. Kept here is only the CDR3 DNA, which spans 51 bases and is read in frame from base 1. V ends up 7 bases short and J 1 base short, with an unmatched junction base count of 8. CDR1 MDHEN and CDR2 SYDVKM are derived from the germline V gene. As concerns this clone: The specificity of this receptor is unknown. No much larger clone exists at a distance of one base, and base qualities are not known.

The immunoSEQ Assay, a bias-controlled multiplex PCR, was used to amplify TCRbeta CDR3 regions from genomic DNA. As for the original processing: Nucleated cell counts per sample were estimated from amplification of reference gene primers within the assay. To quantify the absolute abundance of each unique TCRbeta CDR3 rearrangement, sequence reads were collapsed and filtered. Productive Simpson clonality was computed per sample as the square root of Simpson's diversity index over productive rearrangements. TCRdb took this table from immuneACCESS and kept in-frame rearrangements with V and J called. Such tables lack part of the clones; where checked against another copy, unresolved V genes explain under half of the gap, and the rest is unexplained. The DNA gave D and trimming, while V, J and clone size come from that table. The sample has around 68,000 clones on record, 85% to 90% of them singletons. Clones ranked in the top ten supply roughly 2.8% of the sample.

The chain is made from TRBV28 and TRBJ1-5, and 12 bases in between align with TRBD1. Sequencing input: peripheral blood. The TCR sequence derives from a man in his fifties with acute or convalescent COVID-19. The CDR3 region reads CASIGGQGAGSNQPQHF. In nucleotide form, the sequence is TGTGCCAGCATAGGGGGACAGGGGGCCGGGAGCAATCAGCCCCAGCATTTT. Where the CDR3 stops, the reference TRBV28 and TRBJ1-5 genes take over; the full variable domain is DVKVTQSSRYLVKRTGEKVFLECVQDMDHENMFWYRQDPGLGLRLIYFSYDVKMKEKGDIPEGYSVSREKKERFSLILESASTNQTSMYLCASIGGQGAGSNQPQHFGDGTRLSIL.